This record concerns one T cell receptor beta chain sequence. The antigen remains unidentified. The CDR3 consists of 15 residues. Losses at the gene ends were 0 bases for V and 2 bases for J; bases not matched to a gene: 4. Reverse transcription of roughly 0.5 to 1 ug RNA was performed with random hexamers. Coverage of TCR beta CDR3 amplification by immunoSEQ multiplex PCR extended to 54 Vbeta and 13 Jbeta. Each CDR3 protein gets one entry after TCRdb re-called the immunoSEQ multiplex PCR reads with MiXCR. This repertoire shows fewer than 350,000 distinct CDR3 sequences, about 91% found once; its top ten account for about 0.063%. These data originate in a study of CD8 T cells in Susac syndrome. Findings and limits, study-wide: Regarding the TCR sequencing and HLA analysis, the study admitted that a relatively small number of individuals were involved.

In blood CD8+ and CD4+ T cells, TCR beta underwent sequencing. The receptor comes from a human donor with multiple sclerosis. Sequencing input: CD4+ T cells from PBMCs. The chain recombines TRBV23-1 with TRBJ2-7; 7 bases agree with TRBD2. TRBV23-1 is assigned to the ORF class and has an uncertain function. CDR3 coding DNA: TGCGCCAGCAGTCAATCGAAGGCGGGAGCCTACGAGCAGTACTTC. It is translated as CASSQSKAGAYEQYF.